A selection of T cell receptor beta chains follows, all from one sample in a study of OX40 agonist ivuxolimab in advanced cancers. Assay used: immunoSEQ multiplex PCR; TCRdb lists only in-frame clones, some missing. This sample has roughly 28,000 clones, with about four fifths found just once. The starting material was CD4+ or CD8+ T cells sorted from blood, obtained in a trial of the OX40 agonist ivuxolimab. The receptors stem from an adult with an advanced solid tumor such as melanoma, head and neck, liver or kidney cancer. Both conserved end residues are part of each CDR3. Fields, in order: D gene, J gene, clone size, V gene, CDR3 protein, CDR3 DNA. D genes are given only for firm matches. Clone size is shown for a subset of rows, as once, few, many or a class of expanded clone.

NA | TRBJ1-4 | NA | TRBV6-6 | CASSYSGGGEKLFF | TGTGCCAGCAGTTACTCGGGTGGAGGTGAAAAACTGTTTTTT
NA | TRBJ2-7 | NA | TRBV5-6 | CASSLGGTLSYEQYF | TGTGCCAGCAGCTTAGGCGGGACACTATCCTACGAGCAGTACTTC
NA | TRBJ1-3 | once | TRBV5-1 | CASSQGNPGNTIYF | TGCGCCAGCTCACAGGGCAATCCTGGAAACACCATATATTTT
NA | TRBJ1-1 | NA | TRBV25-1 | CASRRTGNTEAFF | TGTGCCAGCAGAAGGACTGGGAACACTGAAGCTTTCTTT
TRBD2 | TRBJ2-1 | NA | TRBV15 | CATKRGGLVYNEQFF | TGTGCCACCAAGCGGGGGGGCCTAGTCTACAATGAGCAGTTCTTC
NA | TRBJ1-1 | NA | TRBV5-1 | CASSPRSGTGSRGANTEAFF | TGCGCCAGCAGCCCCCGCTCGGGTACAGGGAGCCGAGGGGCTAACACTGAAGCTTTCTTT
TRBD2 | TRBJ2-1 | NA | TRBV5-8 | CATGREGNEQFF | TGTGCCACGGGCAGGGAGGGCAATGAGCAGTTCTTC
NA | TRBJ1-1 | NA | TRBV4-1 | CASSQDSNTNTEAFF | TGCGCCAGCAGCCAAGATTCTAACACGAACACTGAAGCTTTCTTT
NA | TRBJ1-3 | NA | TRBV7-9 | CASSWWGDGNTIYF | TGTGCCAGCAGCTGGTGGGGGGATGGAAACACCATATATTTT
TRBD1 | TRBJ1-4 | NA | TRBV7-2 | CASSLIRTGEKLFF | TGTGCCAGCAGCTTAATAAGGACAGGGGAAAAACTGTTTTTT
NA | TRBJ2-3 | NA | TRBV30 | CAWGGIATDTQYF | TGTGCCTGGGGAGGAATAGCCACAGATACGCAGTATTTT
NA | TRBJ2-5 | NA | TRBV11-3 | CASSLTSREEQYF | TGTGCCAGCAGCTTAACATCCCGAGAGGAGCAGTACTTC
NA | TRBJ1-5 | NA | TRBV7-8 | CASSLVGGANQPQHF | TGTGCCAGCAGCTTAGTTGGGGGCGCGAATCAGCCCCAGCATTTT
NA | TRBJ2-7 | NA | TRBV2 | CASWGNYEQYF | TGTGCCAGCTGGGGAAACTACGAGCAGTACTTC
TRBD1 | TRBJ1-5 | medium-sized | TRBV6-1 | CASSEWDRASNQPQHF | TGTGCCAGCAGTGAATGGGACAGGGCAAGCAATCAGCCCCAGCATTTT
TRBD2 | TRBJ2-1 | NA | TRBV15 | CATSRTAGGGNEQFF | TGTGCCACCAGCAGAACAGCGGGGGGAGGCAATGAGCAGTTCTTC
NA | TRBJ1-1 | few | TRBV11-3 | CASSLYGGLGEAFF | TGTGCCAGCAGCTTATATGGTGGGCTCGGTGAAGCTTTCTTT
TRBD1 | TRBJ1-2 | NA | TRBV5-6 | CASSFGQGVHYGYTF | TGTGCCAGCAGCTTTGGACAGGGGGTTCACTATGGCTACACCTTC
TRBD1 | TRBJ1-1 | once | TRBV4-1 | CASSFYRGNTEAFF | TGCGCCAGCAGCTTTTACAGGGGTAACACTGAAGCTTTCTTT
NA | TRBJ2-6 | NA | TRBV29-1 | CSAPRQRSSGANVLTF | TGCAGCGCCCCGAGGCAGCGAAGCTCTGGGGCCAACGTCCTGACTTTC
NA | TRBJ2-3 | NA | TRBV6-5 | CASSLSTNTDTQYF | TGTGCCAGCAGTCTAAGCACTAACACAGATACGCAGTATTTT
TRBD1 | TRBJ2-1 | NA | TRBV27 | CASSLLGTGINEQFF | TGTGCCAGCAGTTTATTAGGGACAGGGATTAATGAGCAGTTCTTC
NA | TRBJ1-3 | NA | TRBV7-8 | CASSLVVGASGNTIYF | TGTGCCAGCAGCTTAGTCGTCGGGGCCTCTGGAAACACCATATATTTT
NA | TRBJ2-7 | once | TRBV2 | CASSWDGSSYEQYF | TGTGCCAGCAGTTGGGACGGTAGCTCCTACGAGCAGTACTTC
NA | TRBJ1-1 | NA | TRBV30 | CAWSDKWTEAFF | TGTGCCTGGAGCGACAAATGGACTGAAGCTTTCTTT
NA | TRBJ1-2 | NA | TRBV5-8 | CASSLGNYGYTF | TGTGCCAGCAGCTTAGGGAACTATGGCTACACCTTC
TRBD1 | TRBJ2-7 | NA | TRBV28 | CASSWDSSYEQYF | TGTGCCAGCAGTTGGGACAGTTCCTACGAGCAGTACTTC
NA | TRBJ2-3 | NA | TRBV11-3 | CASSLVSTDTQYF | TGTGCCAGCAGCTTAGTTAGCACAGATACGCAGTATTTT
NA | TRBJ2-2 | NA | TRBV5-6 | CASSLLIQTNTGELFF | TGTGCCAGCAGCTTGTTGATCCAGACGAACACCGGGGAGCTGTTTTTT
NA | TRBJ2-7 | NA | TRBV27 | CASSFGGSTYEQYF | TGTGCCAGCAGTTTTGGGGGTTCCACCTACGAGCAGTACTTC
TRBD1 | TRBJ2-2 | NA | TRBV30 | CAWRDRGAGELFF | TGTGCCTGGAGGGACAGGGGAGCCGGGGAGCTGTTTTTT
TRBD1 | TRBJ1-5 | few | TRBV10-3 | CAIRGDRVDQPQHF | TGTGCCATCAGGGGTGACAGGGTAGATCAGCCCCAGCATTTT
NA | TRBJ2-2 | NA | TRBV4-2 | CASSQGWGDTGELFF | TGTGCCAGCAGCCAAGGGTGGGGGGACACCGGGGAGCTGTTTTTT
TRBD1 | TRBJ1-1 | once | TRBV5-6 | CASSFTGGNTEAFF | TGTGCCAGCAGCTTCACAGGGGGGAACACTGAAGCTTTCTTT
TRBD1 | TRBJ2-5 | once | TRBV5-4 | CASSFRGRQETQYF | TGTGCCAGCAGCTTTAGGGGGCGACAAGAGACCCAGTACTTC
NA | TRBJ1-1 | NA | TRBV7-6 | CASSSLTRGGGMNTEAFF | TGTGCCAGCAGTTCGCTGACAAGAGGCGGAGGTATGAACACTGAAGCTTTCTTT
TRBD1 | TRBJ1-4 | NA | TRBV5-1 | CASSHGQGGEKLFF | TGCGCCAGCAGCCACGGACAGGGAGGTGAAAAACTGTTTTTT
NA | TRBJ2-1 | NA | TRBV9 | CASSVGDTVYYNEQFF | TGTGCCAGCAGCGTAGGGGATACCGTTTACTACAATGAGCAGTTCTTC
NA | TRBJ1-5 | few | TRBV19 | CASSETRVVKNQPQHF | TGTGCCAGTAGTGAAACCAGGGTGGTAAAAAATCAGCCCCAGCATTTT
NA | TRBJ2-5 | NA | TRBV11-2 | CASSLVAIGLGLAETQYF | TGTGCCAGCAGCTTAGTGGCGATAGGCCTTGGGCTTGCAGAGACCCAGTACTTC
TRBD2 | TRBJ2-3 | once | TRBV11-2 | CASTLAGGLTDTQYF | TGTGCCAGCACCTTAGCGGGGGGGCTGACAGATACGCAGTATTTT
NA | TRBJ2-3 | NA | TRBV11-2 | CASSPTRARKSTDTQYF | TGTGCCAGCAGCCCCACAAGAGCCAGGAAGAGCACAGATACGCAGTATTTT
NA | TRBJ2-7 | NA | TRBV10-1 | CASSEGHYPNYEQYF | TGCGCCAGCAGTGAAGGTCACTATCCCAACTACGAGCAGTACTTC
TRBD1 | TRBJ2-3 | NA | TRBV28 | CASTEGGGGDTQYF | TGTGCCAGTACGGAAGGGGGCGGCGGAGATACGCAGTATTTT
TRBD1 | TRBJ1-2 | NA | TRBV18 | CASSQDRNYDGYTF | TGTGCCAGCTCACAGGACAGGAACTATGATGGCTACACCTTC
TRBD1 | TRBJ1-1 | NA | TRBV5-1 | CASSSRTGTTEAFF | TGCGCCAGCAGCTCACGGACAGGGACCACTGAAGCTTTCTTT
TRBD1 | TRBJ1-1 | NA | TRBV5-1 | CASSLGTGQGAIGNTEAFF | TGCGCCAGCAGCTTGGGGACGGGACAGGGGGCGATCGGGAACACTGAAGCTTTCTTT
NA | TRBJ1-5 | NA | TRBV15 | CATSRSSGTPNNQPQHF | TGTGCCACCAGCAGATCTTCCGGGACACCGAACAATCAGCCCCAGCATTTT
NA | TRBJ2-1 | NA | TRBV9 | CASTRHPGTRSGEQFF | TGTGCCAGCACCCGACATCCCGGGACACGGAGTGGTGAGCAGTTCTTC
NA | TRBJ1-5 | NA | TRBV5-1 | CASSLGLEGKQGRNQPQHF | TGCGCCAGCAGCTTGGGGTTGGAAGGGAAACAGGGACGCAATCAGCCCCAGCATTTT
NA | TRBJ2-7 | NA | TRBV6-1 | CASSGPTGYEQYF | TGTGCCAGCAGTGGACCGACAGGCTACGAGCAGTACTTC
NA | TRBJ2-1 | NA | TRBV7-8 | CASSTGGGYYNEQFF | TGTGCCAGCAGCACGGGTGGGGGATACTACAATGAGCAGTTCTTC
NA | TRBJ2-3 | NA | TRBV5-1 | CASSMSETSTDTQYF | TGCGCCAGCAGTATGTCAGAAACTAGCACAGATACGCAGTATTTT
TRBD2 | TRBJ2-3 | NA | TRBV4-1 | CASSQEGRGGQKDTQYF | TGCGCCAGCAGCCAAGAGGGGCGGGGGGGCCAAAAAGATACGCAGTATTTT
NA | TRBJ1-2 | NA | TRBV2 | CASFGFYGYTF | TGTGCCAGTTTCGGATTTTATGGCTACACCTTC